This TCR beta chain comes out of a study of blood T cell repertoires in COVID-19 (dated by TCRdb to the early 2020s). Describing the broader study: Samples from collaborators originated in the United States, Italy and Spain and spanned both the acute and convalescent phases of COVID-19. Where available, HLA class I and class II types were obtained from metadata supplied by the sample provider rather than from assay-based typing. The sample metadata nearly always contained a de-identified subject ID, COVID-19 status, age in years and sex. Samples were obtained from the ongoing ImmuneRACE study (first 160 participants) and from some 1,300 subjects provided by 6 global collaborators. The material from the prospective study consisted of cDNA or gDNA derived from T cells, B-cell-depleted T cells, or PBMCs. Deeply sampled blood TCRbeta repertoires from subjects exposed to, actively infected with, or recovered from COVID-19 were included in the dataset. The repertoires were released in a freely available public database intended as a resource for research on the immune response to SARS-CoV-2. Paper-wide results and their limitations: How much clinical and demographic metadata was included differed by source and by participant, and the metadata was provided uncurated.

Comment on this clone: Which antigen it targets is not known. Per-base quality was not reported, and no clone a single base away is much larger than it.

Collaborating institutions collected whole blood in K2EDTA tubes following their own protocols. Collaborator samples were shipped for TCRbeta analysis as frozen whole blood, isolated PBMCs, or DNA extracted from either sample type. CDR1 is given as SGHAT and CDR2 as FQNNGV, both from the germline V gene. CDR3 length: 16 amino acids, cysteine to phenylalanine. Just CDR3 DNA is preserved here, 48 bases in frame from base 1. From V the trimming removes 2 bases and from J it removes 9 bases, while the gene matches leave 6 bases of the junction unaccounted for. TCRbeta CDR3 regions were amplified from genomic DNA by means of the immunoSEQ Assay, a bias-controlled multiplex PCR. Per the authors' processing: The number of nucleated cells in each sample was estimated by amplification of reference gene primers within the assay. To quantify the absolute abundance of each unique TCRbeta CDR3 rearrangement, sequence reads were collapsed and filtered. Productive Simpson clonality was computed per sample as the square root of Simpson's diversity index over productive rearrangements. TCRdb holds this immuneACCESS table with in-frame rearrangements only. Some clones are missing; in checked studies, unresolved V genes explain under half, and the rest has no known cause. That table furnishes V, J and clone size, whereas the DNA furnished D and trimming. The sample records 37,000 or so clones, over 75% of which are singletons. 10% to 15% of the sample rests with the top ten.

The sample was peripheral blood. The chain joins TRBV11-2 to TRBJ2-1; 14 middle bases align to TRBD2. The TCR originated in a man aged 55 to 70 with active COVID-19. The sequenced DNA: TGTGCCAGCAGCTTATGGGGGACTAGCGGGAGAACTGAGCAGTTCTTC. Its protein reads: CASSLWGTSGRTEQFF.